This T cell receptor beta chain was found in a study of T cells after yellow fever vaccination. Study context: SMART-Seq v4 Ultra Low Input prepared the low-cell-number fractions.

TCR cDNA was made by 5'RACE template switching, adding a universal primer site and UMIs. Each CDR3 protein gets one entry after TCRdb re-called the 5' RACE reads with MiXCR. The profile shows 46,000 or so distinct CDR3 sequences, around 6.5% of them singletons. Study-level results: Clonotypes that responded to the vaccine were almost all undetectable in sorted memory subsets on day 0. Subsequent booster samples again held most clones from primary vaccination (around 96% CD4, about 90% CD8).

The germline V and J ends were trimmed by 2 bases and 6 bases, with 14 bases remaining between them. The germline V gene encodes CDR1 MNHEY and CDR2 SMNVEV (reference sequence). This CDR3 is built from 15 residues. This clonotype was obtained from a man younger than 40 who received the YFV17D yellow fever vaccine. This chain uses TRBV27 with TRBJ2-1; possible D gene TRBD2, 7 bases. The sample here was PBMCs, either bulk or a sorted T-cell subset (CD4+, CD8+, memory, or dextramer-sorted; not recorded which), taken 45 days after the yellow fever booster vaccination. The CDR3 loop reads CASSLVEGGSNEQFF. In nucleotides, the CDR3 is TGTGCCAGCAGTTTAGTGGAGGGGGGGTCCAATGAGCAGTTCTTC.